This TCR beta chain is drawn from a study of blood T cells in healthy people across ages. Across the study: With template switching, about one barcoded beta molecule was captured per two T cells.

It was with a sample-barcoded 5' primer and a J-beta primer mix that a second PCR of about 7 to 12 cycles was run. Each cDNA molecule, via a template-switch adaptor with 12 random nucleotides, was tagged. A single record per CDR3 protein comes from TCRdb applying MiXCR to the 5' RACE reads. The table includes roughly 1 million distinct CDR3 sequences, 20% to 25% detected once. CDR3 length: 15 residues. Germline CDR1 reads LGHDT; CDR2 reads YNNKEL (reference sequence). This clonotype was counted between two and nine times. The germline gene is not matched at one end of the junction; a read error may be the cause. The same data also contributed to another study, on T cells of mothers and their children. As that study records: The TCR beta CDR3 read count exceeded 9 million for each mother and was 2.5 million to 3 million for each child. No clones detected were persistent microchimeric T cell clones.

This receptor was obtained from a girl aged 2 to 9 in good health. The sample was blood. This rearrangement joins TRBV3-1 to TRBJ2-5; 10 nucleotides agree with TRBD2. CDR3: CASSQVSGGRETQYF. In DNA, the CDR3 is TGTGCCAGCAGTCAAGTTAGCGGGGGGAGGGAGACCCAGTACTTC.